This passage covers 3 T cell receptor beta chains from one sample sequenced in a study of cytomegalovirus exposure and HLA in healthy donors (dated by TCRdb to about 2017). Library preparation used the immunoSEQ multiplex PCR assay. For the multiplex PCR, a mixture combining 60 forward primers for TCR Vbeta segments and 13 reverse primers for TCR Jbeta segments was used. TCRdb provides this immuneACCESS table in a form limited to in-frame rearrangements. Some clones are lacking; in checked studies, under half of them reflect an unresolved V gene, and why the rest are absent is not known. The table for this sample lists around 180,000 clones; less than 90% of them were counted only once. The ten biggest clones cover roughly 0.2% of the sample. The sample comprised PBMCs. Receptor source: a girl under three years old in good health and CMV-seronegative.

This clone was seen once. The chain couples TRBV5-1 to TRBJ2-1, with a weak D call TRBD2 (6 bases). Trimming pared 3 bases from V and 5 bases from J, leaving 9 bases between. Germline values: CDR1 SGHRS, CDR2 YFSETQ. The length of the CDR3 is 13 residues. This CDR3 is CASSWDWDNEQFF. CDR3 bases: TGCGCCAGCAGCTGGGACTGGGACAATGAGCAGTTCTTC.

The chain couples TRBV7-9 to TRBJ2-2, with 7 positions matching TRBD1. This CDR3 has 15 amino acids. The germline CDR1 and CDR2 sequences are SEHNR and FQNEAQ (reference sequence). The J segment lost 4 bases and the V segment lost 6 bases, leaving 8 bases of the junction unmatched. CDR3 DNA: TGTGCCAGCAGGGATCCGGGACAGACCACCGGGGAGCTGTTTTTT. It is translated as CASRDPGQTTGELFF.

The V and J genes are TRBV25-1 and TRBJ2-7; D not certain. V shed 5 bases and J shed 1 base, with 9 bases lying between them. This CDR3 comprises 13 residues. Germline CDR1 reads MGHDK; CDR2 reads SYGVNS. CDR3 nucleotide sequence: TGTGCCAGCAGTTACACATCATCCTACGAGCAGTACTTC. As protein: CASSYTSSYEQYF.